This passage covers 5 T cell receptor beta chains from one sample sequenced in a study of T cell repertoires in cytomegalovirus infection. A single record per CDR3 protein comes from TCRdb applying MiXCR to the reads. The sample consists of 150,000 to 200,000 distinct CDR3 sequences, roughly 30% of them appearing once. Material: PBMCs. The receptors were sampled from a human donor in good health (CMV status not recorded). Some clones in this sample may be carry-over from other donors' samples.

This clonotype appeared a single time. This rearrangement joins TRBV24-1 to TRBJ1-1; 7 bases line up with TRBD1. With 5 bases clipped from V and 1 base from J, the junction kept 3 bases outside the gene matches. This CDR3 contains 14 residues. Germline V gene data show CDR1 as KGHDR and CDR2 as SFDVKD. The CDR3 here is CATSGRGANTEAFF. DNA of the CDR3: TGTGCCACCAGTGGCAGGGGGGCGAACACTGAAGCTTTCTTT.

This clonotype showed up just a few times. The chain is built from TRBV4-1 and TRBJ1-3; the D is unclear. Trimming shortened V by 0 bases and J by 4 bases, and 10 bases separated the two germline ends. This CDR3 is built from 15 residues. CDR1 is MGHRA, CDR2 YSYEKL, per germline. CDR3 nucleotides: TGCGCCAGCAGCCAAGAGTCCACAGCCGGAAACACCATATATTTT. Protein sequence: CASSQESTAGNTIYF.

This clonotype was found once. Relative to the germline gene, one junction end is altered; a read error may explain this. The chain has TRBV7-2 and TRBJ2-7; 8 bases line up with TRBD1. Germline V lookup: CDR1 SGHTA, CDR2 FQGNSA. The length of the CDR3 is 14 residues. The CDR3 region has the DNA TGTGACAGCAGCTATGGACAGGGTCCCTACGAGCAGTACTTC. Translation gives CDSSYGQGPYEQYF.

The V call is TRBV15, the J call TRBJ1-2, with D possibly TRBD1 on 6 matching bases. The ends were cut back, 1 base at V and 4 bases at J, with 13 bases in the middle. The CDR3 is made up of 15 amino acids. Germline V CDR1 and CDR2: LNHNV, YYDKDF (reference sequence). The DNA of the CDR3 is TGTGCCACCAGCAGAGGGCAGGGACAAGTCTATGGCTACACCTTC. Protein: CATSRGQGQVYGYTF.

This sequence joins TRBV29-1 and TRBJ1-3; the match to TRBD1 covers 7 bases. The CDR3 loop spans 12 amino acids. V shed 6 bases and J 2 bases; nucleotides not matched to a gene: 1. Germline V gene sequence: CDR1 SQVTM, CDR2 ANQGSEA. CDR3 in amino acids: CSVTGAGNTIYF. Written as DNA, the CDR3 is TGCAGCGTCACAGGGGCTGGAAACACCATATATTTT.